This T cell receptor beta chain was recovered during a study of Ad26.COV2.S vaccination and SARS-CoV-2 variants. Germline CDR1 and CDR2: SGHNT and YYREEE (reference sequence). This CDR3 contains 15 residues. Deletions cut 6 bases from V and 0 bases from J, with 15 bases between. This clone was counted a few times. Its target is unknown. Whole-study findings and limits: The placebo group had lower spike-specific TCR breadth than the vaccine recipients did. Across vaccine and placebo recipients, the breadth of non-spike TCRs was similar.

The sample's treatment: over 15 received Ad26.COV2.S at low or high dose, single or two shots; 5 received placebo; per-sample allocation not given. Specimen acquisition occurred on day 63 following the initial vaccine or placebo injection. An adult aged 18-55 years in Boston served as the donor. Vaccine was an Ad26 vector expressing Wuhan-strain SARS-CoV-2 spike. Here immunoSEQ multiplex PCR was the method, and the copy in TCRdb shows in-frame clones only, minus some. The sample has some 450,000 clones, 90% seen once; the top ten hold approximately 4.3%. The V call is TRBV5-4, the J call TRBJ1-2; TRBD1 might be the D (6 bases). Sequences were derived from peripheral blood, sampled in a trial of Ad26.COV2.S vaccine versus placebo. The TCR was taken from a person aged 18 to 59 who received the Ad26.COV2.S COVID-19 vaccine or a placebo. This CDR3 reads CASKAGQHTNYGYTF. The CDR3 coding sequence is TGTGCCAGCAAAGCAGGACAGCACACTAACTATGGCTACACCTTC.